One sample yielded the 22 T cell receptor beta chains listed below, sequenced in a study of early T cells in non-severe SARS-CoV-2 infection. TCRdb called the 5' RACE reads again in MiXCR, with one record for every CDR3 protein. The sample shows tens of thousands of distinct CDR3 sequences, nearly 7.5% of them seen only once. The sequenced material came from whole blood. All receptors derive from an adult who was a healthcare worker with PCR-confirmed SARS-CoV-2 infection or an uninfected control (not recorded which).

The chain combines TRBV5-5 with TRBJ2-6; no reliable D call. Germline V gene lookup returns CDR1 SGHKS and CDR2 YYEKEE (reference sequence). With 6 bases removed from V and 0 bases from J, the gap between germline ends came to 10 bases. This CDR3 is 15 amino acids long. The CDR3 DNA is TGTGCCAGCACCCATATGAGCTCTGGGGCCAACGTCCTGACTTTC. This gives the protein CASTHMSSGANVLTF.

This clonotype appeared many times. The chain's CDR3 is CSATGWSVYGANVLTF. Here the CDR3 DNA reads TGCAGTGCCACGGGGTGGTCGGTTTATGGGGCCAACGTCCTGACTTTC. The chain has TRBV20-1 and TRBJ2-6; D perhaps matches TRBD2 (5 bases). V lost 6 bases to trimming and J lost 3 bases, with 18 bases between them. This CDR3 has 16 amino acids. Per germline, CDR1 DFQATT and CDR2 SNEGSKA (reference sequence).

This clonotype was picked up many times. The chain uses TRBV6-5 and TRBJ2-7, with 9 bases fitting TRBD1. Germline V gene data show CDR1 as MNHEY and CDR2 as SVGAGI. The length of the CDR3 is 16 residues. V gave up 6 bases and J gave up 2 bases; unmatched junction bases: 11. The CDR3: CASSKFRDRAAYEQYF. CDR3 DNA sequence: TGTGCCAGCAGCAAATTCCGGGACAGGGCAGCCTACGAGCAGTACTTC.

The chain recombines TRBV4-3 with TRBJ1-6; TRBD1 is a possible D gene (5 bases). CDR3 length: 19 residues. Germline V gives CDR1 LGHNA, CDR2 YSLEER. The ends were cut back, 0 bases at V and 0 bases at J, with 15 bases in the middle. The CDR3 nucleotides read TGCGCCAGCAGCCAAGACTGGGTGGGACGGGGCTCCTATAATTCACCCCTCCACTTT. This sequence encodes CASSQDWVGRGSYNSPLHF.

This chain links TRBV4-2 with TRBJ1-1, with D possibly being TRBD1 (5 bases). Germline V gene sequence: CDR1 LGHNA, CDR2 YNFKEQ. CDR3 size: 15 residues. V lost 4 bases, J lost 4 bases, and 16 bases lay in between. CDR3 amino acids: CASSRKDDGGTEAFF. DNA for the CDR3: TGTGCCAGCAGCCGAAAGGATGACGGGGGCACTGAAGCTTTCTTT.

This clonotype was detected only a few times. The chain recombines TRBV11-2 with TRBJ2-3; D gene uncertain. CDR3 length equals 13 residues. In germline, CDR1 is SGHAT, CDR2 FQNNGV. Trimming removed 10 bases from V and 2 bases from J, with 13 bases in between. CDR3 protein: CATVGSDTDTQYF. CDR3 DNA sequence: TGTGCCACCGTAGGGTCGGACACAGATACGCAGTATTTT.

This clonotype has a count of ten or more. J is TRBJ2-2 and V is TRBV4-3, with a possible D match to TRBD1 (6 bases). The CDR3 runs 18 residues. From germline, CDR1 is LGHNA and CDR2 YSLEER. V was trimmed by 0 bases and J by 3 bases, leaving 17 bases between them. This CDR3 is CASSQDLDSRFYTGELFF. In DNA form, the CDR3 reads TGCGCCAGCAGCCAAGATCTGGACAGCCGATTTTACACCGGGGAGCTGTTTTTT.

Here the CDR3 DNA reads TGTGCCAGCAGGACGAGTCTGTCCGCCTCCTACGAGCAGTACTTC. Translation gives CASRTSLSASYEQYF. The chain couples TRBV28 to TRBJ2-7; D unresolved. The CDR3 is 15 amino acids. The V end was cut by 6 bases, the J end by 0 bases, with 15 bases between. In germline, CDR1 is MDHEN, CDR2 SYDVKM.

This clonotype occurred many times. The CDR3 is CASSHAPRAEAFF. CDR3 bases: TGTGCCAGCAGCCACGCCCCCAGGGCTGAAGCTTTCTTT. The chain joins TRBV6-9 to TRBJ1-1; D perhaps matches TRBD1 (5 bases). CDR1 MNHGY and CDR2 SVAAGI come from the germline V gene. This CDR3 has 13 residues. Deletions cut 6 bases from V and 6 bases from J, with 14 bases between.

The CDR3: CASSLEGTPRNEQFF. Here the CDR3 DNA reads TGTGCCAGCAGCTTAGAGGGGACTCCCCGCAATGAGCAGTTCTTC. The J gene is TRBJ2-1, the V gene TRBV7-6; tentatively, D is TRBD2 (6 bases). V was pared by 1 base and J by 6 bases, with 13 bases between. The CDR3 spans 15 residues. Germline V lookup: CDR1 SGHVS, CDR2 FNYEAQ. The full variable domain, completed using reference TRBV7-6 and TRBJ2-1, is GAGVSQSPRYKVTKRGQDVALRCDPISGHVSLYWYRQALGQGPEFLTYFNYEAQQDKSGLPNDRFSAERPEGSISTLTIQRTEQRDSAMYRCASSLEGTPRNEQFFGPGTRLTVL.

This clonotype occurred many times. The rearrangement joins TRBV9 to TRBJ2-5, with TRBD2 matching over 10 bases. CDR1 and CDR2 from the germline V gene are SGDLS and YYNGEE. The J segment lost 3 bases and the V segment lost 4 bases, leaving 6 bases of the junction unmatched. CDR3 length: 15 amino acids. For the CDR3, the DNA is TGTGCCAGCAGCAGTACTAGCGGGATAAAAGAGACCCAGTACTTC. Encoded protein: CASSSTSGIKETQYF.

This clonotype has a count of ten or more. The rearrangement links TRBV20-1 to TRBJ1-2; 10 bases are a match to TRBD1. The junction had 3 bases not matched to a gene; V was cut back by 5 bases and J by 6 bases. Germline assignment: CDR1 DFQATT and CDR2 SNEGSKA (reference sequence). The CDR3 totals 12 residues. CDR3 nucleotides: TGCAGTGCTTACGACAGGGGGCATGGCTACACCTTC. Amino acid sequence: CSAYDRGHGYTF.

This clonotype was detected ten times or more. The chain joins TRBV7-8 to TRBJ2-5; D is unclear. V lost 5 bases to trimming and J lost 3 bases, with 28 bases between them. CDR1 and CDR2 from the germline V gene are SGHVS and FQNEAQ. This CDR3 contains 19 residues. The CDR3 is CASSQTSKQGPKKKETQYF. The CDR3 DNA sequence: TGTGCCAGCAGCCAGACGTCGAAACAAGGGCCTAAAAAGAAAGAGACCCAGTACTTC.

The chain has TRBV6-5 and TRBJ2-7, with 8 positions matching TRBD1. The CDR3 has 12 residues. The V gene's germline CDR1 is MNHEY and CDR2 SVGAGI. V was clipped by 6 bases and J by 4 bases; unmatched bases: 2. The CDR3 sequence: CASSRTGYEQYF. The CDR3, as DNA: TGTGCCAGCAGCCGGACAGGGTACGAGCAGTACTTC.

This clonotype showed up just a few times. This rearrangement joins TRBV28 to TRBJ2-5; D not certain. Deletions cut 5 bases from V and 4 bases from J, with 17 bases between. Germline CDR1 is MDHEN and CDR2 is SYDVKM. The CDR3 has 15 residues. For the CDR3, the DNA is TGTGCCAGCAGTGCCCTCCCCCAAAACGGAGAGACCCAGTACTTC. Translating it yields CASSALPQNGETQYF.

Many counts were recorded for this clonotype. CDR3 sequence reads: CSARAPNEKLFF. The CDR3 DNA sequence: TGCAGTGCCCGGGCCCCGAACGAAAAACTGTTTTTT. The genes are TRBV20-1 and TRBJ1-4, with D hard to call. This CDR3 contains 12 residues. Germline V gene lookup returns CDR1 DFQATT and CDR2 SNEGSKA (reference sequence). V lost 6 bases, J lost 8 bases, and 13 bases lay in between.

This clonotype has more than one count but fewer than ten. The chain combines TRBV5-6 with TRBJ2-7, with D hard to call. Germline V CDR1 and CDR2: SGHDT, YYEEEE. The CDR3 extends over 13 amino acids. Deletions cut 4 bases from V and 2 bases from J, with 10 bases between. CDR3 coding DNA: TGTGCCAGCAGCCCCATGAATCCCTACGAGCAGTACTTC. Translating it yields CASSPMNPYEQYF.

This chain connects TRBV29-1 to TRBJ2-7; D not certain. Germline CDR1 and CDR2: SQVTM and ANQGSEA. Trimming shortened V by 1 base and J by 3 bases, and 13 bases separated the two germline ends. The CDR3 is 14 amino acids. The CDR3 is CSVEGWGSDYEQYF. CDR3 DNA: TGCAGCGTTGAAGGCTGGGGATCCGACTACGAGCAGTACTTC.

V gene TRBV4-3 combines with J gene TRBJ2-3, with 7 bases aligning to TRBD1. The CDR3 runs to 14 residues. Trimming took 5 bases from V and 4 from J; bases not matched to a gene: 6. The V gene's germline CDR1 is LGHNA and CDR2 YSLEER. The CDR3 region is CASSTRQGPDTQYF. CDR3 bases: TGCGCCAGCAGCACCAGACAGGGCCCAGATACGCAGTATTTT.

This clonotype occurred many times. This sequence joins TRBV29-1 and TRBJ1-1, with 8 bases matching TRBD1. After removal of 7 bases from V and 7 bases from J, the junction contained 8 bases not matched to a gene. Germline CDR1 SQVTM, CDR2 ANQGSEA. The CDR3 is 12 residues long. The CDR3 DNA reads TGCAGCGGCGACAGGGGAGGTGGTGAAGCTTTCTTT. Translating it yields CSGDRGGGEAFF. Supplemented by reference TRBV29-1 and TRBJ1-1, the full variable domain reads SAVISQKPSRDICQRGTSLTIQCQVDSQVTMMFWYRQQPGQSLTLIATANQGSEATYESGFVIDKFPISRPNLTFSTLTVSNMSPEDSSIYLCSGDRGGGEAFFGQGTRLTVV.

This clonotype came up many times. One end of the junction fails to match germline, which may point to a read error. J is TRBJ1-2 and V is TRBV7-2; possibly TRBD1 for D (5 bases). Germline loops: CDR1 SGHTA, CDR2 FQGNSA. The CDR3 totals 14 residues. DNA of the CDR3: TGTGCCAGCAACCCTTTGGGGGAACTTATGGTCGAGTCCTTC. Translating it yields CASNPLGELMVESF. The entire variable domain, with the rest obtained from reference TRBV7-2 and TRBJ1-2, is as follows: GAGVSQSPSNKVTEKGKDVELRCDPISGHTALYWYRQSLGQGLEFLIYFQGNSAPDKSGLPSDRFSAERTGGSVSTLTIQRTQQEDSAVYLCASNPLGELMVESFGSGTRLTVV.

This clonotype was seen a few times. A read error may account for a junction end that differs from germline. This rearrangement joins TRBV7-9 to TRBJ1-3, with D unresolved. This CDR3 region has 15 residues. The germline gives CDR1 SEHNR, CDR2 FQNEAQ (reference sequence). CDR3 region: CASSPDAFSENTIYF. The CDR3 DNA is TGTGCCAGCAGCCCCGACGCTTTCTCTGAAAACACCATATATTTT.